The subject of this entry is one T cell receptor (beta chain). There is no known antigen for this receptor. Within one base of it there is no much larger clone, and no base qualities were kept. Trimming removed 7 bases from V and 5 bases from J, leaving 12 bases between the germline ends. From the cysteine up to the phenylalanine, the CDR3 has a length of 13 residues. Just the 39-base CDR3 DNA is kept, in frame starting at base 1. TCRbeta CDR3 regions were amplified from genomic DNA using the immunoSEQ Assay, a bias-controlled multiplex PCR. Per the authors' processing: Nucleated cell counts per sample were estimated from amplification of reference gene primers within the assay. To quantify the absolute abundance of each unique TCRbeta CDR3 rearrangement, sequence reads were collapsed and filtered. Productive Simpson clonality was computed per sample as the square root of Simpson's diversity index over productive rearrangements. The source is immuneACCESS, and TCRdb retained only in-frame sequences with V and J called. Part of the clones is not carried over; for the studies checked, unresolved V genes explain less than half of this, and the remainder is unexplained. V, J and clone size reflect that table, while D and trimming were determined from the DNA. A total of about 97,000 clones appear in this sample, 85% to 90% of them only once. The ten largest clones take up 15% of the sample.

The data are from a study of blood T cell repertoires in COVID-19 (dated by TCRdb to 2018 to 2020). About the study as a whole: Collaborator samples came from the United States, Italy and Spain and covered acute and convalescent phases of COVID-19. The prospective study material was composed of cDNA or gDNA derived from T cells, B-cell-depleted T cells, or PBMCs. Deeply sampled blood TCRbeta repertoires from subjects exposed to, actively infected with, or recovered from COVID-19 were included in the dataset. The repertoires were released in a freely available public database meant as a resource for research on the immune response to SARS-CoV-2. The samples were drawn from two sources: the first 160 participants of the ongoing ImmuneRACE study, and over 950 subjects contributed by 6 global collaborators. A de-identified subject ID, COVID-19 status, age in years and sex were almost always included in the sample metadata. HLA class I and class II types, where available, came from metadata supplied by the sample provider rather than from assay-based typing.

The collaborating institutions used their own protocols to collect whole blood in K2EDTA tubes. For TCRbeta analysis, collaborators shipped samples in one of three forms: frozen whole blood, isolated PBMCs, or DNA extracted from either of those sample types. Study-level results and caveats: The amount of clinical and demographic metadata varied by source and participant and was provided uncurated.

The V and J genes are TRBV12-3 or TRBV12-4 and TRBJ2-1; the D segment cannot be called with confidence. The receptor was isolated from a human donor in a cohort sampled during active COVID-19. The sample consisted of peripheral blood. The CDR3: CASNTNRDNEQFF. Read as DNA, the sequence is TGTGCCAGCAATACGAACCGGGACAATGAGCAGTTCTTC.